The clone carrying this T cell receptor beta chain turned up a few times. The target antigen is unknown. Trimming took 5 bases from V and 6 from J; bases not matched to a gene: 9. Germline-derived CDR1 and CDR2 are SEHNR and FQNEAQ (reference sequence). CDR3 size: 14 residues. This record comes from a study of metastatic and nonmetastatic thyroid tumors. The wider study: The comparison covered peripheral blood and tumor or nodule tissue in malignant and benign thyroid patients. Study findings and constraints: Malignant thyroid tumors reportedly had TCR beta diversity that was significantly higher than in benign nodules, in blood and tumor.

Before thyroid surgery, none of the patients had received any treatment. Authors' processing steps: To classify distant metastasis in papillary thyroid cancer, a model was built from CDR3 differences across clinicopathological groups. From the PCR reads, TCRdb re-called clones with MiXCR. TCRdb's processing, not the authors' own work, is the source of the V and J calls. The table shows approximately 90,000 clones, with over 8.5% occurring only once. This receptor was identified in a female donor with papillary thyroid cancer or a benign thyroid nodule (not recorded which). Some clones in this sample may be carry-over from other donors' samples. The sample was blood. The genes are TRBV7-9 and TRBJ2-7; 8 positions agree with TRBD1. CDR3 in amino acids: CASSPRTGIGEQYF. In nucleotides, the CDR3 is TGTGCCAGCAGCCCGCGGACAGGGATCGGCGAGCAGTACTTC.